This T cell receptor beta chain was sequenced during a study of regulatory T cells in long-lasting Graves disease. This clonotype was detected only a few times. Sample time point: persistent/refractory GD, antithyroid drugs over 5 years with positive TRAb. The TCR library was made from RNA that had been extracted from PBMCs in TRIzol. Building of the TCR beta libraries involved iRepertoire HTBI primers and Arm-PCR of CDR3 regions. TCRdb recomputed calls from the multiplex PCR reads with MiXCR, one row per CDR3 protein. The sample holds roughly 450,000 distinct CDR3 sequences, about a quarter seen once. This TCR was sampled from a female donor with Graves disease. Material: peripheral blood mononuclear cells (PBMCs), obtained when the disease was refractory, from a patient treated with antithyroid drugs.

As DNA, the CDR3 is TGTGCCAGCAGGGGCGACAGCGAGAACACCGGGGAGCTGTTTTTT. Amino acids: CASRGDSENTGELFF. The chain joins TRBV11-3 to TRBJ2-2; a weak D match, TRBD1 (5 bases). The CDR3 covers 15 residues. V lost 6 bases to trimming and J lost 1 base, with 12 bases between them. CDR1 SGHNT and CDR2 YENEEA come from the germline V gene. The full variable domain, in which reference TRBV11-3 and TRBJ2-2 provide the parts outside the CDR3, is EAGVVQSPRYKIIEKKQPVAFWCNPISGHNTLYWYLQNLGQGPELLIRYENEEAVDDSQLPKDRFSAERLKGVDSTLKIQPAELGDSAVYLCASRGDSENTGELFFGEGSRLTVL.